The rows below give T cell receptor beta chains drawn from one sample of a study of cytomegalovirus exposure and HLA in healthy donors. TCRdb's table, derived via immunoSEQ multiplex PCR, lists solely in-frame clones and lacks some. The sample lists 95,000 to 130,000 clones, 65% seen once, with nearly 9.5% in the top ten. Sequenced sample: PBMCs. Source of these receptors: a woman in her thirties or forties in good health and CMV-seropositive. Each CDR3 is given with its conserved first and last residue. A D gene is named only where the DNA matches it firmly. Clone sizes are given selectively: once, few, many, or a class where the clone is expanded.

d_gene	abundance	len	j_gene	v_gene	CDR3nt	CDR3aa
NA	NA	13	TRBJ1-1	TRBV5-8	TGTGCCAGCGACGGGAAGCTGAACACTGAAGCTTTCTTT	CASDGKLNTEAFF
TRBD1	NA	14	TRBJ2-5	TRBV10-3	TGTGCCATCAGTGAGCTAGGACAGGGGCGGACCCAGTACTTC	CAISELGQGRTQYF
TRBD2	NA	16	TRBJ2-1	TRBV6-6	TGTGCCAGCAGTTTCCTCAACGGGAGGAGTACCGGTGAGCAGTTCTTC	CASSFLNGRSTGEQFF
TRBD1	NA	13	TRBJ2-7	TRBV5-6	TGTGCCAGCAGCCTCGGACAGGGTGGAGAGCAGTACTTC	CASSLGQGGEQYF
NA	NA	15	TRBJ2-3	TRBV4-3	TGCGCCAGCAGCCAAGGGGCAGGGGAGACAGATACGCAGTATTTT	CASSQGAGETDTQYF
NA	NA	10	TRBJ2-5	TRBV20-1	TGCAGTGCTAGCGAAGAGACCCAGTACTTC	CSASEETQYF
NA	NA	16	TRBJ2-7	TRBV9	TGTGCCAGCAGCGTGGGGGCTAGCGGAGGGGTTTGGGAGCAGTACTTC	CASSVGASGGVWEQYF
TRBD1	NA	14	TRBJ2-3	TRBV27	TGTGCCGCCGGAGCAGGGGGCGGCCGGGATACGCAGTATTTT	CAAGAGGGRDTQYF
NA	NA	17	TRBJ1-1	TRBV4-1	TGCGCCAGCAGCCAGGGCGGGCTCGGGATCATGAACACTGAAGCTTTCTTT	CASSQGGLGIMNTEAFF
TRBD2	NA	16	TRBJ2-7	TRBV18	TGTGCCAGCTCACCACCGGGGACTAGTATGGTATACGAGCAGTACTTC	CASSPPGTSMVYEQYF
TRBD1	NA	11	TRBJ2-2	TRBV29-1	TGCAGCGCAGGACAGGCCGGGGAGCTGTTTTTT	CSAGQAGELFF
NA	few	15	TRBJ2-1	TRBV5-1	TGCGCCAGCAGCTTGTACGCGGATGGCGGCAATGAGCAGTTCTTC	CASSLYADGGNEQFF
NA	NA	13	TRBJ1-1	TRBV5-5	TGTGCCAGCAGCTTTGGCAGGAACACTGAAGCTTTCTTT	CASSFGRNTEAFF
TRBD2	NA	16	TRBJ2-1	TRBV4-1	TGCGCCAGCAGCCAAGTGGCGGGAGGGCCCTACAATGAGCAGTTCTTC	CASSQVAGGPYNEQFF
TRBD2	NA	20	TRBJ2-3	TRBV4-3	TGCGCCAGCAGCCAAGACCGGGACAGCGGACTAGCGGGGATCACAGATACGCAGTATTTT	CASSQDRDSGLAGITDTQYF
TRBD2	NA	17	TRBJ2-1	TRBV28	TGTGCCAGCAGTTCCATGCGACTAGCGGCTCTTGGCAATGAGCAGTTCTTC	CASSSMRLAALGNEQFF
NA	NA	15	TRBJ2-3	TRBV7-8	TGTGCCAGCAGCTTAGTGCCATGGGGGGCAGATACGCAGTATTTT	CASSLVPWGADTQYF
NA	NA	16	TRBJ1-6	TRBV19	TGTGCCAGTAGTATGGCAGGCTTGAGATATAATTCACCCCTCCACTTT	CASSMAGLRYNSPLHF
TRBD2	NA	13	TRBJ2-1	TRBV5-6	TGTGCCAGCAGGCTAGCGGGTTGGGATGAGCAGTTCTTC	CASRLAGWDEQFF
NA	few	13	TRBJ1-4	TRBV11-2	TGTGCCAGCAGCTTAGAAGCTTACGTGAAACTGTTTTTT	CASSLEAYVKLFF
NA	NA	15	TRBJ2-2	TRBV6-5	TGTGCCAGCACCTACACCCACAGGATCACCGGGGAGCTGTTTTTT	CASTYTHRITGELFF
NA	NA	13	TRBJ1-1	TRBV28	TGTGCCAGCAGTTTACTCGACAGTGGTAAAGCTTTCTTT	CASSLLDSGKAFF
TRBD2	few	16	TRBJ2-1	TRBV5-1	TGCGCCAGCAGCTTAGGACTAGCGGGTTCCTACAATGAGCAGTTCTTC	CASSLGLAGSYNEQFF
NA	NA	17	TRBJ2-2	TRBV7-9	TGTGCCAGCAGCTTAGCTGCGGGCAGAGCTTACACCGGGGAGCTGTTTTTT	CASSLAAGRAYTGELFF
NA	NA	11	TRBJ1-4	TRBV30	TGTGCCTGGAGTGTTCGTCAAAAACTGTTTTTT	CAWSVRQKLFF
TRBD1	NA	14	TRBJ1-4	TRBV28	TGTGCCAGCAGTCTTGGACAGGGCTGGGAAAAACTGTTTTTT	CASSLGQGWEKLFF
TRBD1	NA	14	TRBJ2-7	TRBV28	TGTGCCAGCAGCCTCCTGACAGGGGATTACGAGCAGTACTTC	CASSLLTGDYEQYF
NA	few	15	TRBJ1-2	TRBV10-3	TGTGCCATCAGGCCGACAGCCGGTAGGGACTATGGCTACACCTTC	CAIRPTAGRDYGYTF
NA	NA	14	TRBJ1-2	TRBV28	TGTGCCAGCAGTTTATCAGGTACCGTCTATGGCTACACCTTC	CASSLSGTVYGYTF
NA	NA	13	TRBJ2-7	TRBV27	TGTGCCAGCAGTTATCAGGGCTCCTACGAGCAGTACTTC	CASSYQGSYEQYF
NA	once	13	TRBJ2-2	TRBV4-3	TGCGCCAGCAGCCAGTACTCGCGCGGGGAGCTGTTTTTT	CASSQYSRGELFF
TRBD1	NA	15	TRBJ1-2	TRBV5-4	TGTGCCAGCAGCTTACCTCTCGAGGGGGCGTATGGCTACACCTTC	CASSLPLEGAYGYTF
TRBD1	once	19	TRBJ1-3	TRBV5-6	TGTGCCAGCAGCCTCTTCCGGGACAGAGACTTTCTCTCTGGAAACACCATATATTTT	CASSLFRDRDFLSGNTIYF
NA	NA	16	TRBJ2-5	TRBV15	TGTGCCACCAGCAGCACCTTCGGGACTTCAGGAGAGACCCAGTACTTC	CATSSTFGTSGETQYF
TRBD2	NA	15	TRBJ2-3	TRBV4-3	TGCGCCAGCAGCCGGCTGGCGGGGGACGCAGATACGCAGTATTTT	CASSRLAGDADTQYF
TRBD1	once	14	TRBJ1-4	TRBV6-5	TGTGCCAGCAGACCTACAGGGGGCTCTGAAAAACTGTTTTTT	CASRPTGGSEKLFF
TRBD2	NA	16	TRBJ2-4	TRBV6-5	TGTGCCAGCAGTTACTCAGGGACTAGCACCAAAAACATTCAGTACTTC	CASSYSGTSTKNIQYF
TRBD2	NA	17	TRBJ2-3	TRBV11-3	TGTGCCAGCAGCCGACGACTAGCGGGAAACGGGGAAGATACGCAGTATTTT	CASSRRLAGNGEDTQYF
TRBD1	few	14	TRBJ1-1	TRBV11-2	TGTGCCAGCACCTACTCGACAGGGCGGACTGAAGCTTTCTTT	CASTYSTGRTEAFF
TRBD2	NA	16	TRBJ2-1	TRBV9	TGTGCCAGCAGCATCTCGACTAGCGGGAGAATGGGTGAGCAGTTCTTC	CASSISTSGRMGEQFF
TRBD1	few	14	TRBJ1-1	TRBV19	TGTGCCAGTAGTGCCGGGACAGGGGGCACTGAAGCTTTCTTT	CASSAGTGGTEAFF
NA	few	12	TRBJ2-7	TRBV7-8	TGTGCCAGCAGCTTATTTAGCGACGAGCAGTACTTC	CASSLFSDEQYF
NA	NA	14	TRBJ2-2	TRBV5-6	TGTGCCAGCAGCTTGGGTCAGCGAACCGGGGAGCTGTTTTTT	CASSLGQRTGELFF
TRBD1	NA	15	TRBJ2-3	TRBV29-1	TGCAGCGTCGTGCCGGACAGGGCATACACAGATACGCAGTATTTT	CSVVPDRAYTDTQYF
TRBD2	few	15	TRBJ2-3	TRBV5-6	TGTGCCAGCAGCTTGGCTAGCGGGAGGATAGATACGCAGTATTTT	CASSLASGRIDTQYF
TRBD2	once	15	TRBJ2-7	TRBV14	TGTGCCAGCAGCCGCCTTGGGCGGGAGGACTACGAGCAGTACTTC	CASSRLGREDYEQYF
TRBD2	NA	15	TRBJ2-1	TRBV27	TGTGCCAGCAGCCGTAGCGGGAGCTCCTACAATGAGCAGTTCTTC	CASSRSGSSYNEQFF
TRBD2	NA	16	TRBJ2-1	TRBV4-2	TGTGCCAGCAGCCGCAGTACTAGCGGGAACAACAATGAGCAGTTCTTC	CASSRSTSGNNNEQFF
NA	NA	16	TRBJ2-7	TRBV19	TGTGCCAGTAGTGTATCCAATACGGGACACTATTACGAGCAGTACTTC	CASSVSNTGHYYEQYF
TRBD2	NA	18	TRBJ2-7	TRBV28	TGTGCCAGCAGTACTATGGCGGGTACCGGGACTAGCTTACACGAGCAGTACTTC	CASSTMAGTGTSLHEQYF
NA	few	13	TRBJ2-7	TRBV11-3	TGTGCCAGCAGCTTAAACCAGGAAGGCGAGCAGTACTTC	CASSLNQEGEQYF
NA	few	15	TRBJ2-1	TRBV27	TGTGCCAGCAGTTTATTGAGCGGAAGATACAATGAGCAGTTCTTC	CASSLLSGRYNEQFF
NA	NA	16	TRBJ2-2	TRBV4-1	TGCGCCAGCAGCCAAGATCACTCGGTGAACACCGGGGAGCTGTTTTTT	CASSQDHSVNTGELFF
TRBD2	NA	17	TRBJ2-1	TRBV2	TGTGCCAGCGAGTTGACTAGCGGGAGGCCATTGGACAATGAGCAGTTCTTC	CASELTSGRPLDNEQFF
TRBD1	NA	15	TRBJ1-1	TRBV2	TGTGCCAGCAGTGAATTGGTAGGGACAGGGGGCGAAGCTTTCTTT	CASSELVGTGGEAFF
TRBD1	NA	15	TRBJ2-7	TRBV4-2	TGTACCAGCAGCCAGTGGGACAGGGGAGCCTACGAGCAGTACTTC	CTSSQWDRGAYEQYF
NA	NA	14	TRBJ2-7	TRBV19	TGTGCCAGTAGTCCCACCGGGAAGACCTACGAGCAGTACTTC	CASSPTGKTYEQYF
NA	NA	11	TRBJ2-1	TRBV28	TGTGCCAGCAGTCCCGGACAGCAGCAGTTCTTC	CASSPGQQQFF
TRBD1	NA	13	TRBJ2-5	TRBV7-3	TGTGCCAGCAGCATGGGACAGGGAGAGACCCAGTACTTC	CASSMGQGETQYF
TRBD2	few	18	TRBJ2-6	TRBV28	TGTGCCACCCGACTAGCGGGAGAATCCGGGTCTGGGGCCAACGTCCTGACTTTC	CATRLAGESGSGANVLTF